This TCR beta chain comes out of a study of T cells in Graves' hyperthyroidism and ophthalmopathy. Overall study: Specimen type is peripheral blood, collected at initial diagnosis prior to any treatment. Regarding the study as a whole: Within blood appeared most thyroid clonotypes that had expanded above 0.001. From stable hyperthyroidism, ophthalmopathy was set apart by a 13 V-J model.

This clonotype was seen only a few times. What it binds is unknown. Fresh peripheral blood, about 9.3 ml, yielded the PBMCs. V lost 0 bases and J lost 5, with 10 bases in between. This CDR3 spans 14 amino acids. CDR1 is DFQATT and CDR2 is SNEGSKA in the germline V gene (reference sequence). TCR beta CDR3 region amplification was performed from RNA transcripts. The HTBI primer set was used in a first-round RT-PCR of the TCR CDR3. TCRdb reprocessed the multiplex PCR reads via MiXCR and lists one record per CDR3 protein. Of 480,000 or so distinct CDR3 sequences listed, 14% are singletons. The chain recombines TRBV20-1 with TRBJ2-2; D gene unclear. This TCR was recovered from a woman between 18 and 29 years old with Graves' hyperthyroidism. Sequencing input: blood. This CDR3 is CSARDNLGTGELFF. In nucleotides, the CDR3 is TGCAGTGCTAGAGATAATTTGGGGACCGGGGAGCTGTTTTTT.